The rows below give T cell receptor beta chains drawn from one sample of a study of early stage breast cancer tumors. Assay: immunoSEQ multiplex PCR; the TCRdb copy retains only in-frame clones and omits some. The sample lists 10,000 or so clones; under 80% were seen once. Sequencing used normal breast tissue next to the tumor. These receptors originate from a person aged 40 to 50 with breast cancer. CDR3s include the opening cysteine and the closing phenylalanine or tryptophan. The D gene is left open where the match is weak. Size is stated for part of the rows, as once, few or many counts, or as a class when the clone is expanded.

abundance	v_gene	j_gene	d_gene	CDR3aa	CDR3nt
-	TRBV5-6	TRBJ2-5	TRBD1	CASSRGTAPRETQYF	TGTGCCAGCAGCAGGGGGACAGCTCCCAGGGAGACCCAGTACTTC
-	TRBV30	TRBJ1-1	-	CAWSEGGPEAFF	TGTGCCTGGAGCGAGGGGGGGCCGGAAGCTTTCTTT
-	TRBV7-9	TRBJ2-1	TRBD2	CASDGRAADEQFF	TGTGCCAGCGACGGGAGGGCCGCAGATGAGCAGTTCTTC
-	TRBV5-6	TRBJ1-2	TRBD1	CASSLVGTGNLNYGYTF	TGTGCCAGCAGTCTGGTCGGGACAGGGAACCTTAACTATGGCTACACCTTC
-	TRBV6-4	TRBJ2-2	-	CASSSGNTGELFF	TGTGCCAGCAGTAGCGGGAACACCGGGGAGCTGTTTTTT
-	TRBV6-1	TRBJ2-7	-	CASSEGTLSSYEQYF	TGTGCCAGCAGTGAAGGGACTCTCAGCTCCTACGAGCAGTACTTC
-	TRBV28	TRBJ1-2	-	CASSLSSKSYGYTF	TGTGCCAGCAGTTTATCGTCGAAGAGCTATGGCTACACCTTC
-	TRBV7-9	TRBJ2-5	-	CASSYLQPQETQYF	TGTGCCAGCAGTTACCTACAGCCTCAAGAGACCCAGTACTTC
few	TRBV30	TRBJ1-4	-	CAWSVTDGKLFF	TGTGCCTGGAGTGTAACGGACGGCAAACTGTTTTTT
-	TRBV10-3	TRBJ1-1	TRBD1	CAMQGGGTEAFF	TGTGCCATGCAAGGGGGCGGCACTGAAGCTTTCTTT
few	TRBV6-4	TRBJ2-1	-	CASSPDDSYNEQFF	TGTGCCAGCAGTCCGGACGACTCCTACAATGAGCAGTTCTTC
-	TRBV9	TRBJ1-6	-	CASSERKGQSVDSPLHF	TGTGCCAGCAGCGAACGGAAAGGACAGAGCGTAGACTCACCCCTCCACTTT
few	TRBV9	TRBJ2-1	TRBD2	CASSFLAGGPILEFF	TGTGCCAGCAGCTTCCTAGCGGGAGGGCCCATATTAGAGTTCTTC
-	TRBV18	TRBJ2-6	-	CASSPSRSGANVLTF	TGTGCCAGCTCTCCCTCAAGGTCTGGGGCCAACGTCCTGACTTTC
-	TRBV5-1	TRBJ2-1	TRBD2	CASSFRTSGAPYNEQFF	TGCGCCAGCAGCTTTCGGACTAGCGGAGCACCCTACAATGAGCAGTTCTTC
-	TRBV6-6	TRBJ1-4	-	CASSSSDLATNEKLFF	TGTGCCAGCAGTTCCTCCGACCTTGCAACTAATGAAAAACTGTTTTTT
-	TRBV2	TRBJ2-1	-	CASSDQDRIPYNEQFF	TGTGCCAGCAGTGATCAAGACAGGATCCCCTACAATGAGCAGTTCTTC
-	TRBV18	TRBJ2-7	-	CASSPPGGSNSYEQYF	TGTGCCAGCTCACCACCGGGCGGCTCAAACTCCTACGAGCAGTACTTC
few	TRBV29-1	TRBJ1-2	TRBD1	CSVGAGGRYGYTF	TGCAGCGTTGGGGCAGGGGGCAGGTATGGCTACACCTTC
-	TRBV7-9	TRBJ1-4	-	CASSLGVSTNEKLFF	TGTGCCAGCAGCTTAGGGGTCAGCACTAATGAAAAACTGTTTTTT
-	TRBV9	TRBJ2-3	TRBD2	CASSAQLAGGGSDTQYF	TGTGCCAGCAGCGCCCAACTAGCGGGAGGAGGTTCAGATACGCAGTATTTT
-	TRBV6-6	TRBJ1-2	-	CASSSNYGYTF	TGTGCCAGCAGTAGCAACTATGGCTACACCTTC
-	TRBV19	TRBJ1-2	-	CASSISQGHNYGYTF	TGTGCCAGTAGTATCTCACAGGGCCATAACTATGGCTACACCTTC
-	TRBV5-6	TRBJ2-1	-	CASSFYRGDYNEQFF	TGTGCCAGCAGCTTTTACAGAGGAGATTACAATGAGCAGTTCTTC
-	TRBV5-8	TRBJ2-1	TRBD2	CASSLIPTLADNNEQFF	TGTGCCAGCAGCTTGATACCGACGCTAGCGGATAACAATGAGCAGTTCTTC
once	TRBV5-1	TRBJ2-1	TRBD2	CASSSQAGASYNEQFF	TGCGCCAGCAGCTCACAAGCGGGAGCGTCCTACAATGAGCAGTTCTTC
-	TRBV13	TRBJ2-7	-	CASSFYSGAYEQYF	TGTGCCAGCAGCTTTTATAGCGGCGCCTACGAGCAGTACTTC
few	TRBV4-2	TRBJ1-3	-	CASSQDWRSGNTIYF	TGTGCCAGCAGCCAAGATTGGAGATCTGGAAACACCATATATTTT